Described below is a single T cell receptor (beta chain) sequence and its context. The antigen it binds to is not known. It has no much larger one-base neighbor in the sample; base qualities were not kept. Read against the paper, the sample's time point label means: longitudinal time-point 1 (baseline). Libraries from unsorted PBMCs were made from 2 million PBMCs kept in RNAlater at -80 degrees C until RNA extraction. Peripheral blood was subjected to Ficoll-Hypaque density gradient centrifugation to isolate PBMCs, which were then cryopreserved in liquid nitrogen. The CDR3 numbers 14 residues from cysteine through phenylalanine. This entry keeps only the CDR3 DNA: 42 bases, framed from base 1. As encoded in the germline V gene (reference sequence), CDR1 is LGHDT while CDR2 is YNNKEL. The V end loses 0 bases and the J end loses 8 bases, and a stretch of 11 bases separates them. The sample belongs to a study of neurological immune-mediated disorders (dated by TCRdb to between 2019 and 2020). With regard to the full study: Peripheral blood TCR-beta repertoires from HTLV-I-associated myelopathy (HAM/TSP) patients, multiple sclerosis patients and healthy controls were compared by UMI-based sequencing. The 90 to 120 TCR-beta libraries covered PBMC samples along with longitudinal samples, technical triplicates, and paired sorted CD4+ and CD8+ T-cell subsets. Longitudinal HAM/TSP and healthy donors had 3 time-points each (roughly 3-45 month intervals). Of the 65 to 70 subjects in the cohort, about 14 were HAM/TSP patients, around 34 were multiple sclerosis patients, and around 20 were healthy controls. Overall results and qualifications from the work: Expanded clones from different subjects shared no identical CDR3 amino acid sequences, which suggests that TCR-beta repertoires were private in all groups. The highest TCR clonal expansion was observed in HAM/TSP patients, whereas the lowest was observed in MS patients, even when compared with healthy controls.

cDNA was synthesized by template-switch 5'RACE using a primer carrying a 10-nucleotide random unique molecular identifier by which each TCR transcript was tagged. Every sequencing run covered 15-18 subjects and yielded more than 180 million TCR-beta sequences. The RNeasy kit was used for extraction of total RNA. The KAPA Real-time Library Amplification kit was used to amplify TCR-beta VDJ regions with primers for the TCR constant region and the 5'RACE anchor. Sample indexes and Illumina adaptors were added in a first PCR, after which library yield was increased in a second PCR. The roughly 650 bp TCR product was size-selected on a 2% E-gel SizeSelection system after Ampure bead purification. Library quality was checked on a Bioanalyzer, concentration was measured with Qubit, and libraries were quantified with the Kapa Library Quantification kit before pooling. Libraries were sequenced paired-end 2 x 150 bp on an Illumina HiSeq 2500. To increase sequence diversity, roughly 24-32% phiX was spiked into each library pool. The study's processing was this. The quality-filtered reads were processed with the UMI-based MiGEC pipeline, whose error correction step removed more than 80% of the raw TCR sequences. VDJ genes were aligned to IMGT germline references, and each clonotype was defined by a unique CDR3 amino acid sequence together with V-J genes. Clonal expansion, Shannon diversity and CDR3 relatedness were evaluated with VDJtools (CalcPairwiseDistances, ClusterSamples), while phylogenetic trees were built in CLCbio workbench. A clone was classed as expanded if it had 8 or more unique UMIs, a cutoff based on coefficient-of-variation modelling across technical triplicates. In-frame beta chains were kept once TCRdb had trimmed the public reads at Q25 with fastp and called clones with MiXCR. One record per CDR3 amino acid sequence lists the most common genes and DNA. TCRdb's processing, not the study's, gives the V and J calls here. The table for this sample lists tens of thousands of distinct CDR3 sequences; roughly a tenth of them were counted only once. Jointly, the top ten make up around 7% of the sample.

This receptor was taken from a male donor with HTLV-1-associated myelopathy (HAM/TSP). Sequencing input: PBMCs. Rearrangement joined TRBV3-1 to TRBJ1-5, with the D segment identity uncertain. CDR3 loop: CASSQEAWYEPQHF. The nucleotides are TGTGCCAGCAGCCAAGAAGCATGGTATGAGCCCCAGCATTTT.